This T cell receptor (beta chain) was profiled in a study of control samples from healthy donors and cancer patients (dated by TCRdb to 2018 to 2021). The CDR3 sequence holds 15 residues, the cysteine and phenylalanine included. Only the CDR3 DNA stays, 45 bases, in frame from base 1. Sequences SGDLS (CDR1) and YYNGEE (CDR2) are obtained from the germline V gene. Comment on this clone: Its antigen is currently not known. One end of the junction fails to match germline, which may point to a read error. The identical CDR3 is also encoded by other nucleotide sequences in the sample.

Preparation of the library involved the immunoSEQ multiplex PCR assay. In its TCRdb copy, this immuneACCESS table keeps in-frame sequences only and misses some clones. Where compared with another copy, unresolved V genes explain less than half of these, and the others have no known cause. The sample yields around 75,000 clones; around 94% were counted once. The leading ten clones occupy about 5.6% of the sample. This TCR derives from a woman in her sixties in good health. Sequencing input: blood. The chain joins TRBV9 to TRBJ2-5; no D gene is confidently identified. The DNA sequence is given as TGTGCCAGCAGCGTAGGGGTGGGGAACCAAGAGACTCAGTACTTC. This gives the protein CASSVGVGNQETQYF. Reference TRBV9 and TRBJ2-5 proteins supply the regions before and after the CDR3; the full variable domain is: DSGVTQTPKHLITATGQRVTLRCSPRSGDLSVYWYQQSLDQGLQFLIQYYNGEERAKGNILERFSAQQFPDLHSELNLSSLELGDSALYFCASSVGVGNQETQYFGPGTRLLVL.